The sequence of this T cell receptor (beta chain) was determined in a study of cytomegalovirus exposure and HLA in healthy donors. About the study: Prior work identified around 120 million unique TCR beta sequences in 150 million to 200 million T cells. Findings of the study overall: Some V segments (TRBV6-2 and TRBV6-3 among them) were excluded as indistinguishable. TCR beta chains associated with HLA were, in a later analysis, more clonally expanded than equally common others. Near-uniform donor sequencing depth was presumed by presence/absence analyses.

This CDR3 has 15 amino acids. Germline V CDR1 and CDR2: LNHDA, SQIVND (reference sequence). V lost 5 bases, J lost 1 base, and 14 bases lay in between. In regard to this clone: Its antigen is as yet unknown.

60 Vbeta and 13 Jbeta primers were used in PCR. Generated by immunoSEQ multiplex PCR, the TCRdb table keeps only in-frame clones and is missing some. The sample includes about 130,000 clones, around 83% seen only once; the top ten take approximately 6.4%. The chain couples TRBV19 to TRBJ1-1; possibly TRBD1 for D (5 bases). This sequence originates from a woman under 40 in good health and CMV-seropositive. Sequencing was carried out using PBMCs. The CDR3 protein is CASSRSGLTNTEAFF. CDR3 DNA sequence: TGTGCCAGTAGTCGTTCGGGACTGACGAACACTGAAGCTTTCTTT. The full variable domain, with the rest looked up from reference TRBV19 and TRBJ1-1, is DGGITQSPKYLFRKEGQNVTLSCEQNLNHDAMYWYRQDPGQGLRLIYYSQIVNDFQKGDIAEGYSVSREKKESFPLTVTSAQKNPTAFYLCASSRSGLTNTEAFFGQGTRLTVV.